This T cell receptor beta chain appears in the sequencing data of a study of cytomegalovirus exposure and HLA in healthy donors. Study observations and caveats: Later analysis associated a missense DCLRE1C variant with TCR beta V- and J-gene trimming. The records held CMV serostatus as the only immune exposure information. Across donors, presence/absence analyses took sequencing depth to be roughly uniform.

Amplification used 60 Vbeta primers and 13 Jbeta primers. Some clones are missing from TCRdb's copy, which holds only in-frame ones; the method was immunoSEQ multiplex PCR. The record lists roughly 220,000 clones, of which the ten most abundant hold around 1.1%. Note on this clone: Its antigen is still unknown.

Healthy bone marrow donors supplied every sample. The specimen sequenced was PBMCs. The receptor was derived from a girl under 10 years old in good health and CMV-seropositive.

The CDR3 sequence: CASRTGQAVSGNTIYF. Here the CDR3 DNA reads TGTGCCAGCAGAACGGGACAGGCCGTCTCTGGAAACACCATATATTTT. The chain has TRBV7-9 and TRBJ1-3; 8 bases fit TRBD1. With V trimmed by 6 bases and J by 0 bases, 7 bases remained unmatched. CDR1 and CDR2 (germline): SEHNR, FQNEAQ (reference sequence). This CDR3 region has 16 residues.